The source of this TCR beta chain is a study of T-cell reconstitution after alpha-beta-depleted transplantation in children. About this clonotype: What it binds is unknown.

The library targeted TCRbeta and was prepared with unique molecular identifiers. TCRdb re-derived calls from the PCR reads in MiXCR, one entry per CDR3 protein. Of 780,000 or so distinct CDR3 sequences detected, approximately 15% appear once; the ten largest clones hold about 4.6%. V dropped 2 bases and J dropped 11 bases, with 16 bases sitting between them. Germline V gene lookup returns CDR1 SGHTA and CDR2 FQGTGA. The CDR3 contains 14 residues. Study-level findings and limits: High day-60 TCRbeta diversity in some patients came from surviving recipient T cells and thymic progenitors.

The receptor was isolated from a male patient between 5 and 17 years old who had a stem cell transplant for acute lymphoblastic leukemia, so the T cells may come from the graft donor. V usage is TRBV7-3 and J usage is TRBJ2-1, with D possibly matching TRBD2 (6 bases). Sequencing used PBMCs, mostly from graft donor cells, obtained 360 days after TCRalphabeta/CD19-depleted stem cell transplant. The CDR3 region is CASSLGPSVIQQFF. The CDR3 nucleotides are TGTGCCAGCAGCTTAGGGCCTAGCGTAATTCAGCAGTTCTTC. Using reference TRBV7-3 and TRBJ2-1 for the parts outside the CDR3, the full variable domain is GAGVSQTPSNKVTEKGKYVELRCDPISGHTALYWYRQSLGQGPEFLIYFQGTGAADDSGLPNDRFFAVRPEGSVSTLKIQRTERGDSAVYLCASSLGPSVIQQFFGPGTRLTVL.